This T cell receptor beta chain stems from a study of OX40 agonist ivuxolimab in advanced cancers. Sampling times: baseline, cycle 4 day 1, cycle 7 day 1. The method was immunoSEQ multiplex PCR; TCRdb's version includes in-frame clones alone and lacks a portion of them. Among around 100,000 clones listed, about nine tenths were seen once. V was pared by 0 bases and J by 11 bases, with 14 bases between. Germline assignment: CDR1 MRHNA and CDR2 SNTAGT. The CDR3 has 14 amino acids. Sequencing was performed on CD4+ or CD8+ T cells sorted from blood, taken in a trial of the OX40 agonist ivuxolimab. This TCR came from an adult with an advanced solid tumor such as melanoma, head and neck, liver or kidney cancer. The rearrangement uses TRBV6-4 and TRBJ2-1; unclear D gene. The CDR3: CASSDSQGSSKQFF. The CDR3 nucleotides are TGTGCCAGCAGTGACTCCCAAGGTAGTAGTAAGCAGTTCTTC.